Following are 2 T cell receptor beta chains from one sample sequenced in a study of T cells in Graves' hyperthyroidism and ophthalmopathy. Using RNA transcripts as the source, TCR beta CDR3 regions were amplified. The TCR CDR3 first-round RT-PCR relied on the HTBI primer set. TCRdb analysed the multiplex PCR reads with MiXCR anew, one entry per CDR3 protein. The sample gives a few hundred thousand distinct CDR3 sequences, about an eighth of which show up once; about a third is in the top ten. The sample consisted of blood. The receptors here all came from a woman in her thirties or forties with Graves' ophthalmopathy.

This clonotype came up many times. The rearrangement joins TRBV2 to TRBJ1-1, with D uncertain. Germline V lookup: CDR1 SNHLY, CDR2 FYNNEI. The V end lost 6 bases, the J end lost 2 bases, and 13 bases lay between the germline ends. CDR3 length equals 14 residues. CDR3 sequence reads: CASRDYHSNTEAFF. In nucleotides, the CDR3 is TGTGCCAGCAGGGACTATCACTCAAACACTGAAGCTTTCTTT.

This clonotype was seen more than once but under ten times. This may be a read error: a much more frequent sequence differs by one nucleotide. The V gene is TRBV2, the J gene TRBJ2-2; 7 bases are shared with TRBD2. Looked up from germline, CDR1 is SNHLY and CDR2 is FYNNEI. The ends lost 4 bases at V and 6 bases at J; junction bases unmatched: 5. The length of the CDR3 is 14 residues. This CDR3 is CASSGAGVPGELFF. The CDR3 bases are TGTGCCAGCAGTGGGGCGGGAGTTCCCGGGGAGCTGTTTTTT.